This T cell receptor (beta chain) was sequenced for a study of blood T cells in healthy people across ages. The germline V gene encodes CDR1 SGHTA and CDR2 FQGNSA. CDR3 length: 14 residues. The V and J ends lost 5 bases and 7 bases respectively, with 18 bases between them. A second about 7 to 12 cycle PCR used barcoded and J-beta primers. One entry per CDR3 protein, called by TCRdb with MiXCR from the 5' RACE reads. The sample lists about 1,400,000 distinct CDR3 sequences; around 42% were seen once. This clonotype was counted only a few times. The sample taken for sequencing was blood. The V and J genes are TRBV7-2 and TRBJ2-7; possible D gene TRBD2, 6 bases. The origin of this receptor is a woman in her late teens or twenties in good health. CDR3 in amino acids: CASSAGLNPGEQYF. CDR3 bases: TGTGCCAGCAGCGCGGGACTCAACCCGGGTGAGCAGTACTTC.